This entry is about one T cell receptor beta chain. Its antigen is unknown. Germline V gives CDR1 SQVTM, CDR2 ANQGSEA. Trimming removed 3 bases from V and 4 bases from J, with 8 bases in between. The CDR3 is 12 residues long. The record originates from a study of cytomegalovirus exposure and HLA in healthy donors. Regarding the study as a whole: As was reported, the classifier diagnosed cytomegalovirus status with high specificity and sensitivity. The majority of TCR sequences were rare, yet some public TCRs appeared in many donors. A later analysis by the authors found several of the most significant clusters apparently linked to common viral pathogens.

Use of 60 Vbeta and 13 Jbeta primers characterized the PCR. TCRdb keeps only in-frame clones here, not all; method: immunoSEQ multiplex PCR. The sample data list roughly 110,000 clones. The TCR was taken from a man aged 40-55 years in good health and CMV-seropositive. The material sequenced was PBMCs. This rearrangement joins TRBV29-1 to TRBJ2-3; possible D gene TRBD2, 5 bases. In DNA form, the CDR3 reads TGCAGCGTTGATGCGGGCTCAGATACGCAGTATTTT. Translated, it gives CSVDAGSDTQYF.